The 14 T cell receptor beta chains presented below share a single source sample, sequenced in a study of liver allograft versus peripheral blood T cells. Across the study: Transplanted-liver and recipient peripheral blood T cell receptor repertoires were compared.

TCRdb re-called the reads through MiXCR, storing one row per CDR3 protein. The data show about 2,200 distinct CDR3 sequences, roughly a sixth seen once. The receptor set was obtained from a human patient who had a liver transplant. A share of the T cells may be of graft donor origin.

DNA of the CDR3: TGTGCCGCCACTGGGGTCGGGGACAATCAGCCCCAGCATTTT. It encodes CAATGVGDNQPQHF. The rearrangement uses TRBV28 and TRBJ1-5; no reliable D call. The CDR3 is made up of 14 amino acids. From germline, CDR1 is MDHEN and CDR2 SYDVKM. V was trimmed by 11 bases and J by 3 bases, leaving 17 bases between them.

J is TRBJ1-3 and V is TRBV27, with a tentative D call TRBD1 (5 bases). Trimming took 5 bases from V and 3 from J, leaving 11 bases between them. CDR3 length equals 14 residues. Germline CDR1 MNHEY, CDR2 SMNVEV (reference sequence). DNA of the CDR3: TGTGCCAGCAGTGGGGGACCATATGGAAACACCATATATTTT. It yields the protein CASSGGPYGNTIYF.

This clonotype was seen a few times. This rearrangement joins TRBV7-9 to TRBJ1-6; D is perhaps TRBD1 (5 bases). Germline CDR1 and CDR2: SEHNR and FQNEAQ (reference sequence). V lost 6 bases and J lost 8, with 14 bases in between. The CDR3 is 14 amino acids. The CDR3 DNA is TGTGCCAGCAGACCTGGGCAAGGGGATTCACCCCTCCACTTT. Translation gives CASRPGQGDSPLHF.

This clonotype was detected a few times. For the CDR3, the DNA is TGTGCCAGCAGCCAATCAGGGGACAGTCGCTACAATGAGCAGTTCTTC. It codes for CASSQSGDSRYNEQFF. This sequence joins TRBV16 and TRBJ2-1, with 7 nucleotides matching TRBD1. Trimming removed 0 bases from V and 3 bases from J; junction bases left unmatched: 5. CDR1 KGHSY and CDR2 FQNENV come from the germline V gene. CDR3 length: 16 residues.

V gene TRBV28 combines with J gene TRBJ2-7; weak D call: TRBD1 (7 bases). The germline CDR1 and CDR2 sequences are MDHEN and SYDVKM. The CDR3 is 14 residues long. The V gene lost 5 bases and the J gene lost 2 bases, with 13 bases spanning the gap. This chain's CDR3 is CASSQTGRTYEQYF. The CDR3 nucleotides are TGTGCCAGCAGTCAGACAGGGAGGACCTACGAGCAGTACTTC. Supplemented by reference TRBV28 and TRBJ2-7, the full variable domain reads DVKVTQSSRYLVKRTGEKVFLECVQDMDHENMFWYRQDPGLGLRLIYFSYDVKMKEKGDIPEGYSVSREKKERFSLILESASTNQTSMYLCASSQTGRTYEQYFGPGTRLTVT.

This clonotype ranks as medium-sized. The rearrangement uses TRBV6-6 and TRBJ1-1; D remains unclear. Germline V gene lookup returns CDR1 MNHNY and CDR2 SVGAGI (reference sequence). This CDR3 has 14 residues. Trimming took 5 bases from V and 3 from J, leaving 13 bases between them. CDR3 coding DNA: TGTGCCAGCAGTCCTATTTTGAGGGACACTGAAGCTTTCTTT. Protein sequence: CASSPILRDTEAFF.

The J gene is TRBJ1-1, the V gene TRBV9; D remains unclear. Trimming pared 3 bases from V and 11 bases from J, leaving 11 bases between. This CDR3 region has 11 residues. Germline lookup yields CDR1 SGDLS and CDR2 YYNGEE. The DNA of the CDR3 is TGTGCCAGCAGCGGGACCGGGTGGGCTTTCTTT. Its protein product is CASSGTGWAFF. Drawing the rest from reference TRBV9 and TRBJ1-1, the complete variable domain is DSGVTQTPKHLITATGQRVTLRCSPRSGDLSVYWYQQSLDQGLQFLIQYYNGEERAKGNILERFSAQQFPDLHSELNLSSLELGDSALYFCASSGTGWAFFGQGTRLTVV.

The chain employs TRBV20-1 and TRBJ2-3, with unresolved D. This CDR3 is 14 amino acids long. Trimming took off 1 base at V and 6 bases at J, with 14 bases between the two ends. Germline V gene sequence: CDR1 DFQATT, CDR2 SNEGSKA (reference sequence). CDR3 coding DNA: TGCAGTGCTAGAGGAAGCGTTGTGATGGATACGCAGTATTTT. Translation gives CSARGSVVMDTQYF.

This clonotype is judged medium-sized (0.01 to 0.1%). The chain employs TRBV19 and TRBJ2-2, with D unclear. CDR1 LNHDA and CDR2 SQIVND come from the germline V gene (reference sequence). V lost 5 bases and J 1 base, leaving 5 bases between the germline ends. This CDR3 region has 13 residues. This CDR3 reads CASSHQNTGELFF. CDR3 sequence (DNA): TGTGCCAGTAGTCATCAGAACACCGGGGAGCTGTTTTTT.

By share, this clonotype ranks as medium-sized. The chain uses TRBV6-6 and TRBJ2-7, with D perhaps being TRBD1 or TRBD2 (5 bases each). There are 15 residues in the CDR3. Per germline, CDR1 MNHNY and CDR2 SVGAGI (reference sequence). V shed 4 bases and J shed 2 bases, with 15 bases lying between them. The CDR3 is CASSFGAPGTYEQYF. The DNA of the CDR3 is TGTGCCAGCAGTTTCGGGGCCCCTGGGACCTACGAGCAGTACTTC.

In this sample, this clonotype turned up many times. The chain recombines TRBV5-6 with TRBJ1-2, with 12 positions matching TRBD1. Germline assignment: CDR1 SGHDT and CDR2 YYEEEE. The CDR3 totals 17 residues. V lost 0 bases, J lost 6 bases, and 9 bases stayed unmatched. CDR3 amino acids: CASSLDGGTGGAHGYTF. The CDR3 nucleotides are TGTGCCAGCAGCTTGGATGGAGGGACAGGGGGCGCCCATGGCTACACCTTC.

The J gene is TRBJ2-7, the V gene TRBV30; 9 nucleotides match TRBD1. Germline CDR1 and CDR2: GTSNPN and SVGIG (reference sequence). V shed 2 bases and J 4 bases; nucleotides not matched to a gene: 3. The CDR3 runs 13 residues. CDR3 amino acids: CAWSSGTGYEQYF. The CDR3 bases are TGTGCCTGGAGTTCCGGGACAGGGTACGAGCAGTACTTC.

The chain is built from TRBV6-2 or TRBV6-3 and TRBJ1-1; a weak D match, TRBD1 (5 bases). CDR1 and CDR2 (germline): MNHEY, SVGEGT. The CDR3 runs 12 residues. V was cut by 6 bases and J by 5 bases, with 10 bases left in between. CDR3 region: CASSTQGTEAFF. In DNA, the CDR3 is TGTGCCAGCAGCACCCAGGGAACTGAAGCTTTCTTT.

By frequency in the sample, this clonotype is medium-sized. The chain recombines TRBV19 with TRBJ2-7; D is possibly TRBD2 (5 bases). The germline V gene encodes CDR1 LNHDA and CDR2 SQIVND (reference sequence). CDR3 length: 14 residues. The ends were cut back, 2 bases at V and 0 bases at J, with 8 bases in the middle. The chain's CDR3 is CASSIPGTSYEQYF. Here the CDR3 DNA reads TGTGCCAGTAGTATACCGGGAACCTCCTACGAGCAGTACTTC. Looking up the rest from reference TRBV19 and TRBJ2-7 gives the full variable domain: DGGITQSPKYLFRKEGQNVTLSCEQNLNHDAMYWYRQDPGQGLRLIYYSQIVNDFQKGDIAEGYSVSREKKESFPLTVTSAQKNPTAFYLCASSIPGTSYEQYFGPGTRLTVT.